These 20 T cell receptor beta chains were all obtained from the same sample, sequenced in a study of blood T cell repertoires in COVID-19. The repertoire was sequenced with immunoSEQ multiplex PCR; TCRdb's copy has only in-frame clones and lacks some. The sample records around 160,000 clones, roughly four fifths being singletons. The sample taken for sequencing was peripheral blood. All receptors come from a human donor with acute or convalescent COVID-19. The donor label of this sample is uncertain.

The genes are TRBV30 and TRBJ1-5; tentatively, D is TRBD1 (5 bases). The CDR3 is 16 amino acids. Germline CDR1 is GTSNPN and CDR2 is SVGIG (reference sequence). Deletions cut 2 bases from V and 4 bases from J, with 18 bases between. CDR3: CAWSTAGGRMNQPQHF. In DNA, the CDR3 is TGTGCCTGGAGTACGGCGGGGGGGAGGATGAATCAGCCCCAGCATTTT.

The CDR3 here is CASHQETGSSHMNTEAFF. The CDR3 bases are TGCGCCAGCCACCAAGAGACAGGGTCTTCTCACATGAACACTGAAGCTTTCTTT. The chain recombines TRBV5-1 with TRBJ1-1; TRBD1 matches at 7 bases. V was pared by 7 bases and J by 0 bases, with 18 bases of the junction left unmatched. The germline V gene has CDR1 SGHRS and CDR2 YFSETQ. This CDR3 spans 18 amino acids.

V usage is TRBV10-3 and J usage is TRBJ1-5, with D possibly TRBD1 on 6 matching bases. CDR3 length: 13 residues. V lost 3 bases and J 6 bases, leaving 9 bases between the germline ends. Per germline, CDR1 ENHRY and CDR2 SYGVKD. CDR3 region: CAISEEGVQPQHF. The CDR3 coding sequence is TGTGCCATCAGTGAAGAGGGGGTTCAGCCCCAGCATTTT.

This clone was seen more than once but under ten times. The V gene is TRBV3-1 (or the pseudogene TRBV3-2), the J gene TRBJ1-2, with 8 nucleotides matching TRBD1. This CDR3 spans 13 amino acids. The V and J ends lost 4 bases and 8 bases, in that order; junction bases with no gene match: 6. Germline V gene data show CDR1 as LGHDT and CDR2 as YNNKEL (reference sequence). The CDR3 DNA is TGTGCCAGCAGCCCCCGGACAGGGCAGGGCTACACCTTC. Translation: CASSPRTGQGYTF.

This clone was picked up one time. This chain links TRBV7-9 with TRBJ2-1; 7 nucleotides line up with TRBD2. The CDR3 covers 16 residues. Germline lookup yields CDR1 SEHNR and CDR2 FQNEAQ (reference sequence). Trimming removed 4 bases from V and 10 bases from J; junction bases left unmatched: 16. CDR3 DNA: TGTGCCAGCAGCTCCCCTGAGGGGCTAGCGGCGGAGGAGCAGTTCTTC. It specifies CASSSPEGLAAEEQFF.

The CDR3 DNA follows: TGTGCCAGCAGCTGGGCGGGGTCTACAGATACGCAGTATTTT. Translation: CASSWAGSTDTQYF. V is TRBV5-4 and J is TRBJ2-3; possible D gene TRBD2, 6 bases. CDR1 is SGHNT, CDR2 YYREEE, per germline (reference sequence). The CDR3 length is 14 residues. Trimming pared 3 bases from V and 3 bases from J, leaving 11 bases between.

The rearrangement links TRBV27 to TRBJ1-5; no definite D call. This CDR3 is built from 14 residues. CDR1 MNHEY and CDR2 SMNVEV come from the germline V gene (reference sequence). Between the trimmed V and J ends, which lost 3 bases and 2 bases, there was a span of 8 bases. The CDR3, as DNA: TGTGCCAGCAGTTTCCGGGAAGGCAATCAGCCCCAGCATTTT. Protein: CASSFREGNQPQHF.

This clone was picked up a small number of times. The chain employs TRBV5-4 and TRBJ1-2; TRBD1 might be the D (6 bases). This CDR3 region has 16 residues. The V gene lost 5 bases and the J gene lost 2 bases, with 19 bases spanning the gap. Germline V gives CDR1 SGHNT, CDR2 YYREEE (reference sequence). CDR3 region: CASSFPGTRANYGYTF. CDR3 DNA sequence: TGTGCCAGCAGTTTCCCGGGGACACGGGCAAACTATGGCTACACCTTC. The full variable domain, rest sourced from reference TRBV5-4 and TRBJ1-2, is ETGVTQSPTHLIKTRGQQVTLRCSSQSGHNTVSWYQQALGQGPQFIFQYYREEENGRGNFPPRFSGLQFPNYSSELNVNALELDDSALYLCASSFPGTRANYGYTFGSGTRLTVV.

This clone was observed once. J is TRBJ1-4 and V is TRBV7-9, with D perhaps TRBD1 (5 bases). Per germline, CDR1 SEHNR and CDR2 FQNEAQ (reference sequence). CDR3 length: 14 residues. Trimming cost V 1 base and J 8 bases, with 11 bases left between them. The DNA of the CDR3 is TGTGCCAGCAGCTTAGTACAGTCAGGGGAAAAACTGTTTTTT. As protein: CASSLVQSGEKLFF.

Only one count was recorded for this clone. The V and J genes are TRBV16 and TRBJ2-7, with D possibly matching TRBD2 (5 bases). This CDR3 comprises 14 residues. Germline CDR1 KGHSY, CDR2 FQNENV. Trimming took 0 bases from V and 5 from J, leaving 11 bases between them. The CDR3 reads CASSQSRGGNEQYF. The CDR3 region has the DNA TGTGCCAGCAGCCAATCTAGAGGAGGAAACGAGCAGTACTTC.

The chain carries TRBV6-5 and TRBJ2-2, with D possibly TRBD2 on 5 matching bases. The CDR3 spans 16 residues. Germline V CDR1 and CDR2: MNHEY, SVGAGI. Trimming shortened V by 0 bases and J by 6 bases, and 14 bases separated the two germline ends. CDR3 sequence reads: CASSYSNIRGAGELFF. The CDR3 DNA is TGTGCCAGCAGTTACTCGAATATACGGGGAGCCGGGGAGCTGTTTTTT.

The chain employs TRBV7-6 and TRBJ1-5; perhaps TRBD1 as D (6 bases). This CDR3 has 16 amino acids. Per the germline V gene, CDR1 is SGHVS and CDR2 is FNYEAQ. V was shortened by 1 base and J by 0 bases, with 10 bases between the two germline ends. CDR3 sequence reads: CASSLGTAYSNQPQHF. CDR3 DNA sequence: TGTGCCAGCAGCTTAGGGACAGCCTATAGCAATCAGCCCCAGCATTTT.

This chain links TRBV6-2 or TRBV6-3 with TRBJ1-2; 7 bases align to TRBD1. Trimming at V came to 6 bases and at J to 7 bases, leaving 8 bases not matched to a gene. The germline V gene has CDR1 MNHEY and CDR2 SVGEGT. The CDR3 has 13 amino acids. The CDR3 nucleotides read TGTGCCAGCAGCTCCTCCGACAGGGCTGGCTACACCTTC. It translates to CASSSSDRAGYTF.

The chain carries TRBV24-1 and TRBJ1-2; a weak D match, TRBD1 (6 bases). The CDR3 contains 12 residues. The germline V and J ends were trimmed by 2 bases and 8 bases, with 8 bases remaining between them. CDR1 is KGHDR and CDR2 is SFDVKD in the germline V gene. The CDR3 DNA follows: TGTGCCACCAGTGATTCAGGGGACGGCTACACCTTC. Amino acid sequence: CATSDSGDGYTF.

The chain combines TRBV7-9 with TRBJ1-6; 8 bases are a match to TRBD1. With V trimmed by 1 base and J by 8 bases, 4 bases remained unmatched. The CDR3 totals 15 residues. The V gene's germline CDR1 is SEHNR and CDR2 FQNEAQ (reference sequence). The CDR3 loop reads CASSLVGQGDSPLHF. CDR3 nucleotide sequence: TGTGCCAGCAGCTTAGTCGGACAGGGCGATTCACCCCTCCACTTT.

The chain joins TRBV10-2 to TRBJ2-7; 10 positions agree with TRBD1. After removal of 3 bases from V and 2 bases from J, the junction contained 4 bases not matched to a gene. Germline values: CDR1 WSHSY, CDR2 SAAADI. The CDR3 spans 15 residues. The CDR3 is CASSDRDRGPYEQYF. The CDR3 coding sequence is TGCGCCAGCAGTGATCGGGACAGGGGACCCTACGAGCAGTACTTC.

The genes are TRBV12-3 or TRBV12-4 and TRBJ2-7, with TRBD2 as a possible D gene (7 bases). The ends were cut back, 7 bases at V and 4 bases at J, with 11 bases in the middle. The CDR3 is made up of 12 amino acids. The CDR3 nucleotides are TGTGCCAGCATGGGAGGGGGGTACGAGCAGTACTTC. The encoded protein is CASMGGGYEQYF.

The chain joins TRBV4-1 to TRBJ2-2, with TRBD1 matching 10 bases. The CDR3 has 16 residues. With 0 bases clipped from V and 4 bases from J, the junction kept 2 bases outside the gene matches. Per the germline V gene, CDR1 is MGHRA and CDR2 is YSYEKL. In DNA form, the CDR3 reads TGCGCCAGCAGCCAAGAGGACAGGGGGATCACCGGGGAGCTGTTTTTT. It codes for CASSQEDRGITGELFF.

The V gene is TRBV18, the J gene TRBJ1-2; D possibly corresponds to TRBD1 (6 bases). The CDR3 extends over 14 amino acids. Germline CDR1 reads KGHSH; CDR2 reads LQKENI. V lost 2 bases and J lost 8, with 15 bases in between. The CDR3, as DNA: TGTGCCAGCTCACCAACGTCAGGGGAGCGCGGCTACACCTTC. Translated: CASSPTSGERGYTF.

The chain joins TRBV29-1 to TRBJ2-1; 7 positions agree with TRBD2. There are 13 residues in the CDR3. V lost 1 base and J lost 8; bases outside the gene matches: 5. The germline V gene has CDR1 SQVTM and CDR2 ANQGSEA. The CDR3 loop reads CSVEVWSGDEQFF. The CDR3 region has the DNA TGCAGCGTTGAAGTTTGGAGCGGGGATGAGCAGTTCTTC.